Listed below are T cell receptor beta chains from one sample, sequenced in a study of T cell changes during pregnancy in multiple sclerosis. Profiled with immunoSEQ multiplex PCR; TCRdb holds only in-frame clones, not every one. This table has about 110,000 clones, more than 80% appearing once. The material was peripheral blood, obtained before pregnancy. The receptors were gathered from a female donor with multiple sclerosis, enrolled in a pregnancy study. Both conserved end residues are trimmed from each CDR3. The order of the fields is J gene, D gene, V gene, CDR3 protein. A D gene is named only where the DNA matches it firmly.

j_call: TRBJ1-1
d_call: .
v_call: TRBV7-6
cdr3_aa: ASSTRIGTEAF

j_call: TRBJ1-3
d_call: .
v_call: TRBV28
cdr3_aa: ASSPLQGDSGNTIY

j_call: TRBJ2-1
d_call: .
v_call: TRBV11-3
cdr3_aa: ASSLGSLAHEQF

j_call: TRBJ1-4
d_call: .
v_call: TRBV6-6
cdr3_aa: ASSYGQLSNEKLF

j_call: TRBJ2-3
d_call: .
v_call: TRBV6-5
cdr3_aa: ASSRLSEDTQY

j_call: TRBJ2-7
d_call: .
v_call: TRBV5-4
cdr3_aa: ASSITGVYEQY

j_call: TRBJ2-1
d_call: .
v_call: TRBV7-2
cdr3_aa: ASSRTLNEQF

j_call: TRBJ2-5
d_call: TRBD1
v_call: TRBV5-5
cdr3_aa: ASSPGTGQETQY

j_call: TRBJ1-5
d_call: .
v_call: TRBV4-1
cdr3_aa: ASSQEDVGGYSNQPQH

j_call: TRBJ1-2
d_call: .
v_call: TRBV7-2
cdr3_aa: ASSLSSYGYT

j_call: TRBJ1-6
d_call: .
v_call: TRBV11-3
cdr3_aa: ASSLEGWESPLH

j_call: TRBJ1-5
d_call: .
v_call: TRBV28
cdr3_aa: ASSSRRDTRPSQPQH

j_call: TRBJ2-4
d_call: .
v_call: TRBV5-5
cdr3_aa: ASSQEALAKNIQY

j_call: TRBJ2-1
d_call: .
v_call: TRBV19
cdr3_aa: ASSIGWAGFGDEQF

j_call: TRBJ1-6
d_call: TRBD1
v_call: TRBV27
cdr3_aa: ASSLWQGAGNSPLH

j_call: TRBJ2-1
d_call: TRBD2
v_call: TRBV19
cdr3_aa: ASTKGTSGTSYNEQF

j_call: TRBJ2-2
d_call: .
v_call: TRBV19
cdr3_aa: ASSIGSQSNTGELF

j_call: TRBJ2-2
d_call: .
v_call: TRBV5-4
cdr3_aa: ASSLVGSGRRTGELF

j_call: TRBJ1-6
d_call: .
v_call: TRBV7-8
cdr3_aa: ASSTKTDSPLH

j_call: TRBJ2-3
d_call: TRBD2
v_call: TRBV5-1
cdr3_aa: ASSFSGGAQDTQY

j_call: TRBJ2-5
d_call: TRBD2
v_call: TRBV27
cdr3_aa: ASSSRGLAGKQTQY

j_call: TRBJ2-6
d_call: .
v_call: TRBV28
cdr3_aa: ASSPRGSGANVLT

j_call: TRBJ2-5
d_call: TRBD2
v_call: TRBV9
cdr3_aa: ASSVASGRVETQY

j_call: TRBJ2-3
d_call: TRBD2
v_call: TRBV6-4
cdr3_aa: ASSDLADSTDTQY

j_call: TRBJ2-1
d_call: TRBD2
v_call: TRBV9
cdr3_aa: ASSPRTSGDYNEQF

j_call: TRBJ1-2
d_call: TRBD1
v_call: TRBV27
cdr3_aa: ASSFRDSLYGYT

j_call: TRBJ2-1
d_call: TRBD2
v_call: TRBV19
cdr3_aa: ASSALSGRGNNEQF

j_call: TRBJ1-1
d_call: .
v_call: TRBV10-3
cdr3_aa: AISESRGPGTEAF

j_call: TRBJ2-2
d_call: .
v_call: TRBV7-2
cdr3_aa: ASSLLLANSGELF

j_call: TRBJ2-3
d_call: .
v_call: TRBV5-5
cdr3_aa: ASSYRGGITDTQY

j_call: TRBJ1-4
d_call: TRBD1
v_call: TRBV6-1
cdr3_aa: ASSEQGAVREKLF

j_call: TRBJ1-6
d_call: TRBD1
v_call: TRBV27
cdr3_aa: ASTPQGANNSPLH

j_call: TRBJ1-2
d_call: TRBD1
v_call: TRBV5-1
cdr3_aa: ASSLTPTGGGYGYT